The 8 T cell receptor beta chains listed next were all sequenced from one sample in a study of OX40 agonist ivuxolimab in advanced cancers. Assay: immunoSEQ multiplex PCR; the TCRdb copy retains only in-frame clones and omits some. Found here are some 78,000 clones, 85% to 95% of them singletons; the top ten hold 2.8%. Sequencing was performed on CD4+ or CD8+ T cells sorted from blood, taken in a trial of the OX40 agonist ivuxolimab. These receptors were taken from an adult with an advanced solid tumor such as melanoma, head and neck, liver or kidney cancer.

The V gene is TRBV7-6, the J gene TRBJ2-3, with D possibly being TRBD2 (7 bases). V was clipped by 4 bases and J by 6 bases, with 17 bases between them. Germline loops: CDR1 SGHVS, CDR2 FNYEAQ. The CDR3 sequence is 15 residues long. CDR3 residues: CASSSPGGPGDTQYF. In DNA, the CDR3 is TGTGCCAGCAGCTCCCCGGGGGGCCCTGGGGATACGCAGTATTTT. Full variable domain (rest looked up from reference TRBV7-6 and TRBJ2-3): GAGVSQSPRYKVTKRGQDVALRCDPISGHVSLYWYRQALGQGPEFLTYFNYEAQQDKSGLPNDRFSAERPEGSISTLTIQRTEQRDSAMYRCASSSPGGPGDTQYFGPGTRLTVL.

This chain connects TRBV28 to TRBJ1-6; 8 bases match TRBD1. Per the germline V gene, CDR1 is MDHEN and CDR2 is SYDVKM. The CDR3 sequence is 18 residues long. With V trimmed by 5 bases and J by 5 bases, 14 bases remained unmatched. CDR3 amino acids: CASSLRTGKHKDNSPLHF. In nucleotides, the CDR3 is TGTGCCAGCAGTCTCCGGACAGGGAAGCATAAGGATAATTCACCCCTCCACTTT.

The chain uses TRBV7-9 and TRBJ2-3; 11 nucleotides match TRBD2. V trimming: 5 bases; J trimming: 1 base; junction bases outside the gene matches: 2. The length of the CDR3 is 15 residues. Germline V lookup: CDR1 SEHNR, CDR2 FQNEAQ (reference sequence). CDR3 DNA sequence: TGTGCCAGCAGCGCGACTAGCGGGGGCACAGATACGCAGTATTTT. Protein sequence: CASSATSGGTDTQYF.

V gene TRBV30 combines with J gene TRBJ1-2; 7 positions match TRBD1. The CDR3 has 13 residues. Trimming at V came to 0 bases and at J to 5 bases, leaving 3 bases not matched to a gene. Germline V gene lookup returns CDR1 GTSNPN and CDR2 SVGIG (reference sequence). The CDR3 protein is CAWSVGTAYGYTF. CDR3 in DNA: TGTGCCTGGAGTGTTGGGACAGCTTATGGCTACACCTTC.

The chain links TRBV25-1 to TRBJ1-2; maybe TRBD1 (6 bases). V dropped 3 bases and J dropped 5 bases, with 10 bases sitting between them. The CDR3 length is 13 residues. Germline CDR1 and CDR2: MGHDK and SYGVNS. The CDR3 DNA reads TGTGCCAGCAGTGATCACAGGGCGTATGGCTACACCTTC. Its protein product is CASSDHRAYGYTF.

The chain carries TRBV5-1 and TRBJ1-4, with D perhaps matching TRBD1 (5 bases). The V end was cut by 4 bases, the J end by 13 bases, with 20 bases between. The germline gives CDR1 SGHRS, CDR2 YFSETQ. There are 14 residues in the CDR3. CDR3 nucleotides: TGCGCCAGCAGCCGAGGGACCGATAGCGGCACACTGTTTTTT. This codes for CASSRGTDSGTLFF.

This chain joins TRBV2 and TRBJ1-2; the D is unclear. V lost 6 bases to trimming and J lost 9 bases, with 8 bases between them. This CDR3 is built from 10 residues. CDR1 is SNHLY and CDR2 is FYNNEI in the germline V gene. This CDR3 reads CASSRYRYTF. The CDR3 coding sequence is TGTGCCAGCAGCAGGTACCGCTACACCTTC.

The rearrangement uses TRBV28 and TRBJ1-5; weak D call: TRBD1 (5 bases). V was clipped by 1 base and J by 7 bases, with 20 bases between them. Per the germline V gene, CDR1 is MDHEN and CDR2 is SYDVKM. The CDR3 has 17 amino acids. The CDR3 nucleotides read TGTGCCAGCAGTTTATATGGAGGGGTCGCGAGGATACAGCCCCAGCATTTT. This gives the protein CASSLYGGVARIQPQHF.